What follows are 3 T cell receptor beta chains derived from one specimen sequenced in a study of CD4+ T cells in melanoma. TCRdb keeps only in-frame clones here, not all; method: immunoSEQ multiplex PCR. The sample has about 140,000 clones; roughly 91% are singletons. These receptors were collected from a human donor with melanoma.

This clone has only one observation. The rearrangement joins TRBV5-1 to TRBJ2-2; a weak D match, TRBD1 (6 bases). The CDR3 covers 16 residues. V was shortened by 4 bases and J by 2 bases, with 15 bases between the two germline ends. Germline V gene sequence: CDR1 SGHRS, CDR2 YFSETQ. The CDR3 reads CASSPQPQGNTGELFF. The CDR3 DNA is TGCGCCAGCAGCCCGCAGCCACAGGGAAACACCGGGGAGCTGTTTTTT.

The V call is TRBV5-1, the J call TRBJ2-2; possibly TRBD1 or TRBD2 for D (5 bases each). The CDR3 contains 16 residues. The V end lost 3 bases, the J end lost 0 bases, and 12 bases lay between the germline ends. Germline V gene data show CDR1 as SGHRS and CDR2 as YFSETQ. DNA for the CDR3: TGCGCCAGCAGCTGGGAGACAGTTACGAACACCGGGGAGCTGTTTTTT. Protein: CASSWETVTNTGELFF.

The gene calls are TRBV4-2 and TRBJ1-2; 7 bases fit TRBD1. Germline lookup yields CDR1 LGHNA and CDR2 YNFKEQ. The CDR3 sequence is 16 residues long. The junction had 9 bases not matched to a gene; V was cut back by 1 base and J by 4 bases. The CDR3 protein is CASSQGEQGNLYGYTF. The CDR3 DNA is TGTGCCAGCAGCCAAGGGGAACAGGGGAACCTCTATGGCTACACCTTC.